This TCR beta chain was sequenced during a study of identical twins. General study findings and limits: Models underestimated how often monozygotic twins shared out-of-frame TCR alpha. Fewer insertions marked abundant cord blood beta clonotypes; young adult naive trended weakly, memory not at all.

Per germline, CDR1 SGHTA and CDR2 FQGNSA. The CDR3 extends over 13 amino acids. V trimming: 3 bases; J trimming: 6 bases; junction bases outside the gene matches: 4. This clonotype was counted between two and nine times. Its antigen is as yet unknown. Template switching added a universal primer binding site, and final cDNA carried unique molecular identifiers. TCRdb passed the 5' RACE reads through MiXCR, listing each CDR3 protein once. The sample contains 200,000 to 300,000 distinct CDR3 sequences, 7% of which appear only once. The same sample was also studied in work on yellow fever vaccine responses in identical twins.

This clonotype was sampled from a young woman in good health. The chain has TRBV7-2 and TRBJ2-5, with TRBD2 matching 7 bases. The sequencing sample was made of memory (CD45RO+) T cells sorted from blood. CDR3 sequence (DNA): TGTGCCAGCAGCTTCACTAGCGTTCAGACCCAGTACTTC. This gives the protein CASSFTSVQTQYF.